Listed here is a single TCR beta chain. The entry originates in a study of T-cell memory formation after mild COVID-19. TCRdb re-analysed the 5' RACE reads in MiXCR, keeping a single row per CDR3 protein. The table has 85,000 to 120,000 distinct CDR3 sequences, over 10% seen once. In germline, CDR1 is MNHNS, CDR2 SASEGT. V lost 2 bases and J 6 bases, leaving 14 bases between the germline ends. The CDR3 has 15 residues. This receptor was identified in an adult woman who had mild COVID-19 (a few samples of this study predate the infection). Cell type and time point are not known. The sequencing input was PBMCs or a T cell subset sorted from them (not recorded which). This rearrangement joins TRBV6-1 to TRBJ2-1; D is ambiguous. CDR3 coding DNA: TGTGCCAGCAGTGAACATAGCAGTTTGGGCAATGAGCAGTTCTTC. This translates into CASSEHSSLGNEQFF.